These 28 T cell receptor beta chains were sequenced from one sample in a study of blood T cell repertoires in COVID-19. Libraries were prepared by immunoSEQ multiplex PCR; TCRdb keeps only in-frame clonotypes and omits some of them. The sample has about 350,000 clones; roughly nine tenths are singletons. Sequenced sample: PBMCs or T cells enriched from blood (not recorded which). These receptors came from a woman in her twenties or thirties who had recovered from COVID-19.

The genes are TRBV6-5 and TRBJ2-7; TRBD1 matches at 7 bases. The CDR3 contains 15 residues. From germline, CDR1 is MNHEY and CDR2 SVGAGI. Trimming at V came to 8 bases and at J to 2 bases, leaving 12 bases not matched to a gene. The CDR3 bases are TGTGCCAGCGTGGGATTCGGACAGGCCGCCTACGAGCAGTACTTC. Its protein product is CASVGFGQAAYEQYF.

The chain carries TRBV18 and TRBJ2-5; TRBD2 agrees at 15 bases. The germline gives CDR1 KGHSH, CDR2 LQKENI. V was pared by 3 bases and J by 7 bases, with 9 bases of the junction left unmatched. This CDR3 spans 17 amino acids. The CDR3 region has the DNA TGTGCCAGCTCACCGGGACTAGCGGGGGGCCCTTCGGGGACCCAGTACTTC. Its translation: CASSPGLAGGPSGTQYF.

The chain carries TRBV29-1 and TRBJ2-3; TRBD1 is a possible D gene (5 bases). Germline CDR1 SQVTM, CDR2 ANQGSEA. V lost 5 bases and J 10 bases, leaving 16 bases between the germline ends. The CDR3 extends over 12 amino acids. As DNA, the CDR3 is TGCAGCGTTCCCCACCAGGGCGAGGCGCAGTATTTT. It translates to CSVPHQGEAQYF.

The V call is TRBV14, the J call TRBJ2-1, with D perhaps TRBD1 (5 bases). The germline CDR1 and CDR2 sequences are SGHDN and FVKESK. V was shortened by 2 bases and J by 8 bases, with 10 bases between the two germline ends. The CDR3 spans 13 residues. In DNA, the CDR3 is TGTGCCAGCAGCCAAAATCCCAGGGATGAGCAGTTCTTC. It is translated as CASSQNPRDEQFF.

The chain couples TRBV20-1 to TRBJ1-2; 8 nucleotides align to TRBD1. With V trimmed by 6 bases and J by 6 bases, 3 bases remained unmatched. CDR1 is DFQATT, CDR2 SNEGSKA, per germline (reference sequence). The CDR3 totals 11 residues. The CDR3, as DNA: TGCAGTGCGGGGACAGGAGATGGCTACACCTTC. This translates into CSAGTGDGYTF.

A word on this clone: Other nucleotide sequences in the sample specify the same CDR3. V is TRBV11-3 and J is TRBJ2-3, with D perhaps matching TRBD2 (6 bases). Germline V gene lookup returns CDR1 SGHNT and CDR2 YENEEA. V was pared by 1 base and J by 1 base, with 6 bases between. The CDR3 runs 14 residues. The CDR3 DNA reads TGTGCCAGCAGCTTAGGGGGGGGCACAGATACGCAGTATTTT. Encoded protein: CASSLGGGTDTQYF.

Turning to this clone: One end of the junction varies from germline; a read error may be responsible. The rearrangement links TRBV6-5 to TRBJ2-7, with D possibly being TRBD1 (7 bases). Per the germline V gene, CDR1 is MNHEY and CDR2 is SVGAGI. The CDR3 contains 14 residues. In nucleotides, the CDR3 is TGTGCCAGCAGTGACTCGACAGGGAGGTACGAGCAGTACTTC. Residues: CASSDSTGRYEQYF.

The chain uses TRBV2 and TRBJ2-7; weak D call: TRBD2 (6 bases). Looked up from germline, CDR1 is SNHLY and CDR2 is FYNNEI. The CDR3 extends over 13 amino acids. Trimming shortened V by 7 bases and J by 1 base, and 11 bases separated the two germline ends. The CDR3 DNA reads TGTGCCAGCATGGTAGCGGAATCCTACGAGCAGTACTTC. Its translation is CASMVAESYEQYF.

This chain links TRBV2 with TRBJ2-1; 9 nucleotides match TRBD1. The CDR3 extends over 15 amino acids. V lost 4 bases and J lost 7; bases outside the gene matches: 8. The germline V gene has CDR1 SNHLY and CDR2 FYNNEI. CDR3 bases: TGTGCCAGCAGTGGAACCGGGACAGGGATAAATGAGCAGTTCTTC. It specifies CASSGTGTGINEQFF.

There are a few counts of this clone. The chain is built from TRBV10-3 and TRBJ2-1; D gene ambiguous. V was pared by 2 bases and J by 2 bases, with 10 bases between. Germline V gene sequence: CDR1 ENHRY, CDR2 SYGVKD. The CDR3 is 15 residues long. The CDR3 loop reads CAISETPGAYNEQFF. CDR3 coding DNA: TGTGCCATCAGTGAGACCCCTGGAGCCTACAATGAGCAGTTCTTC.

The rearrangement uses TRBV4-2 and TRBJ2-1; D is unclear. Germline assignment: CDR1 LGHNA and CDR2 YNFKEQ. There are 14 residues in the CDR3. With 0 bases removed from V and 10 bases from J, the gap between germline ends came to 13 bases. The chain's CDR3 is CASSQDGGELEQFF. The CDR3 coding sequence is TGTGCCAGCAGCCAAGATGGTGGTGAGCTGGAGCAGTTCTTC.

The chain joins TRBV15 to TRBJ1-2, with 8 positions matching TRBD1. With 4 bases clipped from V and 0 bases from J, the junction kept 4 bases outside the gene matches. This CDR3 is built from 15 residues. The germline CDR1 and CDR2 sequences are LNHNV and YYDKDF (reference sequence). The DNA for the CDR3 is TGTGCCACCAGCAAAAGGACAGGGCCTAACTATGGCTACACCTTC. Encoded protein: CATSKRTGPNYGYTF. Variable domain in full (rest from reference TRBV15 and TRBJ1-2): DAMVIQNPRYQVTQFGKPVTLSCSQTLNHNVMYWYQQKSSQAPKLLFHYYDKDFNNEADTPDNFQSRRPNTSFCFLDIRSPGLGDTAMYLCATSKRTGPNYGYTFGSGTRLTVV.

The chain has TRBV7-9 and TRBJ2-2; the match to TRBD2 covers 11 bases. Germline V gene data show CDR1 as SEHNR and CDR2 as FQNEAQ (reference sequence). This CDR3 comprises 19 residues. The V and J ends lost 1 base and 4 bases, in that order; junction bases with no gene match: 11. This chain's CDR3 is CASSLGLAGGRRGTGELFF. In DNA form, the CDR3 reads TGTGCCAGCAGCTTAGGTCTAGCGGGAGGACGCAGGGGCACCGGGGAGCTGTTTTTT.

The J gene is TRBJ1-1, the V gene TRBV7-9; D gene ambiguous. CDR1 and CDR2 from the germline V gene are SEHNR and FQNEAQ (reference sequence). CDR3 length: 15 amino acids. The germline V and J ends were trimmed by 0 bases and 1 base, with 9 bases remaining between them. CDR3 sequence (DNA): TGTGCCAGCAGCTTAGCAGACGGGAAGAACACTGAAGCTTTCTTT. Translation: CASSLADGKNTEAFF.

This chain uses TRBV7-6 with TRBJ2-3; TRBD2 aligns across 8 bases. This CDR3 spans 18 amino acids. V dropped 0 bases and J dropped 0; count of bases not matched to a gene: 8. Germline CDR1 SGHVS, CDR2 FNYEAQ. CDR3 protein: CASSLAPPTSGSTDTQYF. For the CDR3, the DNA is TGTGCCAGCAGCTTAGCACCCCCTACTAGCGGTAGCACAGATACGCAGTATTTT.

This chain uses TRBV19 with TRBJ1-5; D is uncertain. Germline loops: CDR1 LNHDA, CDR2 SQIVND (reference sequence). CDR3 size: 14 residues. V lost 8 bases and J lost 3, with 14 bases in between. The CDR3 sequence is CASSWRGNNQPQHF. CDR3 DNA sequence: TGTGCCAGTTCGTGGCGGGGAAACAATCAGCCCCAGCATTTT.

The J gene is TRBJ1-2, the V gene TRBV12-3 or TRBV12-4; 9 positions agree with TRBD1. CDR3 length equals 12 residues. V lost 6 bases and J lost 7; bases outside the gene matches: 3. Here the CDR3 reads CASSGQGSGYTF. The CDR3 region has the DNA TGTGCCAGCAGCGGACAGGGGTCTGGCTACACCTTC.

The gene calls are TRBV11-2 and TRBJ1-4; D is ambiguous. CDR1 and CDR2 (germline): SGHAT, FQNNGV. The CDR3 is 14 residues long. V was pared by 1 base and J by 4 bases, with 7 bases between. CDR3 nucleotide sequence: TGTGCCAGCAGCTTAGGGGCGATTAATGAAAAACTGTTTTTT. Its protein is CASSLGAINEKLFF.

This chain uses TRBV28 with TRBJ2-3; the D is unclear. Germline lookup yields CDR1 MDHEN and CDR2 SYDVKM. The CDR3 consists of 11 residues. V was cut by 5 bases and J by 9 bases, with 9 bases left in between. Written as DNA, the CDR3 is TGTGCCAGCAGTCAGACTTACACGCAGTATTTT. Its protein is CASSQTYTQYF.

The V call is TRBV28, the J call TRBJ2-5, with TRBD1 matching 8 bases. Germline V gives CDR1 MDHEN, CDR2 SYDVKM. The V gene end was trimmed by 3 bases and the J gene end by 4 bases; junction bases not matched to a gene: 7. The CDR3 is 15 residues long. Here the CDR3 DNA reads TGTGCCAGCAGTTTCGCCAGGGGGCGCGCAGAGACCCAGTACTTC. It encodes CASSFARGRAETQYF.

The V gene is TRBV5-5, the J gene TRBJ2-1, with TRBD2 as a possible D gene (7 bases). The germline V gene has CDR1 SGHKS and CDR2 YYEKEE (reference sequence). With 5 bases removed from V and 0 bases from J, the gap between germline ends came to 18 bases. The CDR3 is made up of 17 amino acids. As DNA, the CDR3 is TGTGCCAGCAGACCTAAGGGGCGGGGGCCCTCCTACAATGAGCAGTTCTTC. Encoded protein: CASRPKGRGPSYNEQFF.

The chain uses TRBV27 and TRBJ2-1, with TRBD2 as a possible D gene (6 bases). The CDR3 spans 14 residues. Per germline, CDR1 MNHEY and CDR2 SMNVEV (reference sequence). V lost 5 bases and J 4 bases, leaving 12 bases between the germline ends. CDR3 residues: CASSVRAGYNEQFF. As DNA, the CDR3 is TGTGCCAGCAGTGTCCGGGCGGGATACAATGAGCAGTTCTTC.

This chain joins TRBV5-6 and TRBJ2-5; 10 nucleotides align to TRBD1. Germline CDR1 reads SGHDT; CDR2 reads YYEEEE. With V trimmed by 4 bases and J by 5 bases, 5 bases remained unmatched. The CDR3 contains 14 residues. The DNA for the CDR3 is TGTGCCAGCAGCCGGACAGGGGGAAGGGAGACCCAGTACTTC. This codes for CASSRTGGRETQYF.

The chain carries TRBV2 and TRBJ1-4; TRBD1 aligns across 7 bases. Germline V lookup: CDR1 SNHLY, CDR2 FYNNEI. J lost 7 bases, V lost 8 bases, and 4 bases had no gene match. This CDR3 contains 12 residues. CDR3 DNA: TGTGCCAGCGGGCAGGGGGTTGAAAAACTGTTTTTT. Translated, it gives CASGQGVEKLFF.

The chain uses TRBV19 and TRBJ2-1, with 7 nucleotides matching TRBD2. V was clipped by 2 bases and J by 9 bases; unmatched bases: 13. The CDR3 runs 16 residues. Germline lookup yields CDR1 LNHDA and CDR2 SQIVND (reference sequence). DNA for the CDR3: TGTGCCAGTAGTATATTGGGGCGGGGGAGAAGAGCTGAGCAGTTCTTC. Encoded protein: CASSILGRGRRAEQFF.

V usage is TRBV28 and J usage is TRBJ2-6, with a tentative D call TRBD2 (6 bases). The length of the CDR3 is 15 residues. V lost 6 bases and J 2 bases, leaving 11 bases between the germline ends. Germline V lookup: CDR1 MDHEN, CDR2 SYDVKM. The CDR3 bases are TGTGCCAGCAGCCCGGCGGGGACTGGGGCCAACGTCCTGACTTTC. It specifies CASSPAGTGANVLTF.

The chain carries TRBV12-3 or TRBV12-4 and TRBJ1-1; no firm D call. Between the trimmed V and J ends, which lost 1 base and 7 bases, there was a span of 10 bases. The CDR3 contains 13 residues. Here the CDR3 reads CASSLDSWIEAFF. The DNA for the CDR3 is TGTGCCAGCAGTTTAGACAGTTGGATTGAAGCTTTCTTT.

The V gene is TRBV9, the J gene TRBJ1-1, with D hard to call. The germline V gene encodes CDR1 SGDLS and CDR2 YYNGEE. This CDR3 comprises 13 residues. Trimming removed 1 base from V and 6 bases from J, with 10 bases in between. CDR3: CASSVQADAEAFF. For the CDR3, the DNA is TGTGCCAGCAGCGTACAGGCCGACGCTGAAGCTTTCTTT.